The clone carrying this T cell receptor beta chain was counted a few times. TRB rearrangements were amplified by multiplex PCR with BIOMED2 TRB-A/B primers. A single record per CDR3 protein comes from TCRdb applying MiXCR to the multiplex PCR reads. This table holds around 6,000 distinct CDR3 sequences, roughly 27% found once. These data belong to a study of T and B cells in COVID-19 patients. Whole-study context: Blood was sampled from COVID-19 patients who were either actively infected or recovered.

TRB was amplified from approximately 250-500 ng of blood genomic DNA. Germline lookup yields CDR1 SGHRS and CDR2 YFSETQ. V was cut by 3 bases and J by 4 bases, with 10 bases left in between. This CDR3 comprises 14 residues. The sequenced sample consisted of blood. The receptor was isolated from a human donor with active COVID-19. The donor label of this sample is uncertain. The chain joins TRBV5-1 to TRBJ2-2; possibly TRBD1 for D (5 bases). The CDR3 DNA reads TGCGCCAGCAGCTACGACAGACCCACCGGGGAGCTGTTTTTT. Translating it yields CASSYDRPTGELFF.